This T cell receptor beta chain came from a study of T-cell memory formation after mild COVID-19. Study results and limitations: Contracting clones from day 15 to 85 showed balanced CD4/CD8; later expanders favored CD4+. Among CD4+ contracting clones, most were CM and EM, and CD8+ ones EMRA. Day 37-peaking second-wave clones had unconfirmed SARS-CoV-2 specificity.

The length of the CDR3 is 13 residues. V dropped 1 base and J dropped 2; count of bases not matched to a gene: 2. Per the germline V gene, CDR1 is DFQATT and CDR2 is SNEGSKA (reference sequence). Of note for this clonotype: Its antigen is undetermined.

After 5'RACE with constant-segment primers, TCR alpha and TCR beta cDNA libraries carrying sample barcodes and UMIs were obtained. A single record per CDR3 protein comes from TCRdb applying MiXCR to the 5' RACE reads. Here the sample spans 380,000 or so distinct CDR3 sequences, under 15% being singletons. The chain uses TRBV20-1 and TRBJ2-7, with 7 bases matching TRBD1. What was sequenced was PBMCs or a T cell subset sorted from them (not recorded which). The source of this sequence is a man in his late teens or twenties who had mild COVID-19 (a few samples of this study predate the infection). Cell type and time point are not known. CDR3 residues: CSARAGQTYEQYF. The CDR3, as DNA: TGCAGTGCTAGAGCGGGACAGACCTACGAGCAGTACTTC.